These 31 T cell receptor beta chains originate from one sample sequenced in a study of CD8+ T cells in alopecia areata (dated by TCRdb to 2016 to 2019). Sample time point, as interpreted from the label and publication: around 28 days on oral tofacitinib. The treatment or condition label for this specimen denotes: oral pan-JAK inhibitor, 5-10 mg twice daily. Library creation used the immunoSEQ multiplex PCR assay. To provide template for TCR sequencing, every sample had RNA extracted and reverse transcribed into cDNA. TCRdb's version of the immuneACCESS table is confined to in-frame rearrangements and falls short of the full clone set. An unresolved V gene accounts for under half of the shortfall where checked; the remainder is of unknown origin. The sample table holds approximately 43,000 clones, of which 65% were seen once. Together, the top ten hold around 23% of the sample. The sequences come from CD8+ T cells sorted from blood, collected at week 4, from a patient treated with tofacitinib. These TCRs come from a human donor with alopecia areata.

This chain links TRBV29-1 with TRBJ1-2; 7 nucleotides align to TRBD1. The CDR3 contains 13 residues. Germline loops: CDR1 SQVTM, CDR2 ANQGSEA. After removal of 6 bases from V and 6 bases from J, the junction contained 10 bases not matched to a gene. The CDR3 here is CSVPGQTADGYTF. The DNA for the CDR3 is TGCAGCGTGCCGGGACAGACAGCGGATGGCTACACCTTC.

The chain couples TRBV5-6 to TRBJ2-4; TRBD2 might be the D (5 bases). The V gene's germline CDR1 is SGHDT and CDR2 YYEEEE. V lost 2 bases, J lost 6 bases, and 6 bases lay in between. The CDR3 has 12 residues. The CDR3: CASSFEGNIQYF. CDR3 sequence (DNA): TGTGCCAGCAGCTTCGAGGGAAACATTCAGTACTTC.

This clone was picked up a small number of times. The gene calls are TRBV29-1 and TRBJ1-2; TRBD1 matches 8 bases. The germline V gene encodes CDR1 SQVTM and CDR2 ANQGSEA. Germline trimming cut 3 bases from V and 8 bases from J; bases unmatched to any gene: 8. This CDR3 has 13 amino acids. CDR3 sequence (DNA): TGCAGCGTTGATCCGGACAGGGAAGAGGGCTACACCTTC. It codes for CSVDPDREEGYTF.

The sample holds one count of this clone. The chain employs TRBV4-1 and TRBJ1-5; the D gene is possibly TRBD1 (6 bases). The CDR3 runs to 14 residues. Trimming took off 8 bases at V and 6 bases at J, with 17 bases between the two ends. Germline CDR1 MGHRA, CDR2 YSYEKL. CDR3 amino acids: CASSDLGATQPQHF. CDR3 nucleotides: TGCGCCAGCTCTGACCTGGGGGCGACTCAGCCCCAGCATTTT.

This clone was seen just once. V is TRBV29-1 and J is TRBJ1-1, with 8 bases matching TRBD1. The CDR3 totals 14 residues. CDR1 is SQVTM, CDR2 ANQGSEA, per germline. Unmatched junction bases numbered 4, after V lost 3 bases and J lost 1 base. The CDR3 bases are TGCAGCGTTGAGGACAGGGTTAGGAACACTGAAGCTTTCTTT. Amino acid sequence: CSVEDRVRNTEAFF.

The gene calls are TRBV19 and TRBJ1-2; 7 bases are a match to TRBD1. Germline lookup yields CDR1 LNHDA and CDR2 SQIVND (reference sequence). Trimming cost V 6 bases and J 10 bases; bases outside gene matches: 11. CDR3 length equals 13 residues. The CDR3 loop is CASRETGSEDYTF. CDR3 DNA: TGTGCCAGTAGGGAGACAGGGTCGGAAGACTACACCTTC.

This clone was picked up a small number of times. Other DNA sequences in this specimen translate into the identical CDR3. The V gene is TRBV19, the J gene TRBJ2-1; no clear D gene. There are 13 residues in the CDR3. CDR1 and CDR2 (germline): LNHDA, SQIVND (reference sequence). V was cut by 2 bases and J by 5 bases, with 7 bases left in between. The CDR3 nucleotides read TGTGCCAGTAGTATAAACCCAAACAATGAGCAGTTCTTC. Translated, it gives CASSINPNNEQFF.

The rearrangement joins TRBV27 to TRBJ2-7, with D possibly being TRBD2 (6 bases). V lost 0 bases, J lost 4 bases, and 7 bases lay in between. CDR3 length: 13 amino acids. Germline CDR1 reads MNHEY; CDR2 reads SMNVEV (reference sequence). CDR3 residues: CASSLSEGYEQYF. The CDR3 DNA reads as TGTGCCAGCAGTTTATCGGAGGGTTACGAGCAGTACTTC.

About this clone: The identical CDR3 is also encoded by other nucleotide sequences in the sample. The V gene is TRBV4-3, the J gene TRBJ2-7; 8 bases are shared with TRBD1. V lost 3 bases and J lost 4; bases outside the gene matches: 5. The CDR3 extends over 14 amino acids. The germline V gene encodes CDR1 LGHNA and CDR2 YSLEER. The chain's CDR3 is CASSQGQGAYEQYF. The DNA for the CDR3 is TGCGCCAGCAGCCAGGGGCAGGGGGCTTACGAGCAGTACTTC.

This clone was seen a handful of times. The chain couples TRBV5-5 to TRBJ2-4; 8 nucleotides align to TRBD1. Germline lookup yields CDR1 SGHKS and CDR2 YYEKEE (reference sequence). V trimming: 3 bases; J trimming: 3 bases; junction bases outside the gene matches: 5. The CDR3 sequence is 15 residues long. CDR3 sequence reads: CASSSPDRGKNIQYF. DNA for the CDR3: TGTGCCAGCAGCTCACCTGACAGGGGCAAAAACATTCAGTACTTC.

This clone turned up a few times. The CDR3: CSVSQTGGGSYEQYF. The CDR3 DNA follows: TGCAGCGTTTCTCAGACAGGTGGGGGCTCCTACGAGCAGTACTTC. This rearrangement joins TRBV29-1 to TRBJ2-7; TRBD1 might be the D (6 bases). In germline, CDR1 is SQVTM, CDR2 ANQGSEA. The CDR3 has 15 residues. V was cut by 5 bases and J by 0 bases, with 17 bases left in between.

This chain connects TRBV5-1 to TRBJ2-7; D perhaps matches TRBD1 (6 bases). The V end lost 0 bases, the J end lost 0 bases, and 7 bases lay between the germline ends. The CDR3 covers 14 residues. Germline V gene data show CDR1 as SGHRS and CDR2 as YFSETQ. The chain's CDR3 is CASSLAGDSYEQYF. The CDR3, as DNA: TGCGCCAGCAGCTTGGCAGGGGACTCCTACGAGCAGTACTTC.

The chain recombines TRBV19 with TRBJ2-3; D ambiguous. Germline V gene lookup returns CDR1 LNHDA and CDR2 SQIVND (reference sequence). This CDR3 comprises 14 residues. V was cut by 5 bases and J by 0 bases, with 9 bases left in between. CDR3 in amino acids: CASSDVSSTDTQYF. CDR3 DNA: TGTGCCAGTAGTGATGTCTCTAGCACAGATACGCAGTATTTT.

The CDR3 reads CASSQEEGTNTEAFF. In nucleotides, the CDR3 is TGTGCCAGCAGCCAAGAGGAGGGTACGAACACTGAAGCTTTCTTT. This sequence joins TRBV14 and TRBJ1-1, with D unresolved. The CDR3 length is 15 residues. V was clipped by 0 bases and J by 1 base, with 9 bases between them. Germline V lookup: CDR1 SGHDN, CDR2 FVKESK.

The CDR3 region is CASSPQGNSPLHF. The CDR3 nucleotides are TGTGCCAGCAGCCCTCAGGGGAATTCACCCCTCCACTTT. V and J are TRBV9 and TRBJ1-6, with D possibly matching TRBD1 (6 bases). This CDR3 is built from 13 residues. Deletions cut 4 bases from V and 7 bases from J, with 9 bases between. From germline, CDR1 is SGDLS and CDR2 YYNGEE.

V and J are TRBV30 and TRBJ1-2; no definite D call. Germline V lookup: CDR1 GTSNPN, CDR2 SVGIG (reference sequence). The CDR3 sequence is 12 residues long. Trimming removed 3 bases from V and 2 bases from J, with 7 bases in between. CDR3 nucleotides: TGTGCCTGGAGAACGGCGAACTATGGCTACACCTTC. It translates to CAWRTANYGYTF. Looking up the rest from reference TRBV30 and TRBJ1-2 gives the full variable domain: SQTIHQWPATLVQPVGSPLSLECTVEGTSNPNLYWYRQAAGRGLQLLFYSVGIGQISSEVPQNLSASRPQDRQFILSSKKLLLSDSGFYLCAWRTANYGYTFGSGTRLTVV.

This clone has just a few counts. The chain joins TRBV29-1 to TRBJ2-7; D not resolved. V was trimmed by 5 bases and J by 0 bases, leaving 8 bases between them. Per germline, CDR1 SQVTM and CDR2 ANQGSEA. The CDR3 loop spans 12 amino acids. The CDR3 spells CSVRADSYEQYF. The CDR3 region has the DNA TGCAGCGTTCGGGCAGACTCCTACGAGCAGTACTTC.

V and J are TRBV10-3 and TRBJ2-7; 8 nucleotides align to TRBD1. With V trimmed by 10 bases and J by 4 bases, 12 bases remained unmatched. The CDR3 is 14 amino acids. Looked up from germline, CDR1 is ENHRY and CDR2 is SYGVKD. The CDR3 nucleotides read TGTGCCACCCGACCGCCGGACAGGGATTACGAGCAGTACTTC. This sequence encodes CATRPPDRDYEQYF.

J is TRBJ2-7 and V is TRBV9; tentatively, D is TRBD1 (5 bases). Trimming removed 3 bases at V and 1 base at J, with 8 bases between. CDR3 length: 13 residues. CDR1 is SGDLS, CDR2 YYNGEE, per germline. In nucleotides, the CDR3 is TGTGCCAGCAGCGATGACAGTTCCTACGAGCAGTACTTC. It codes for CASSDDSSYEQYF.

CDR3 nucleotide sequence: TGCGCCAGCAGCTTAACTAGCGGGGAGACGCACTCCTACGAGCAGTACTTC. Its translation: CASSLTSGETHSYEQYF. The V gene is TRBV5-1, the J gene TRBJ2-7; 10 bases are a match to TRBD2. Looked up from germline, CDR1 is SGHRS and CDR2 is YFSETQ. CDR3 length equals 17 residues. V shed 2 bases and J 0 bases; nucleotides not matched to a gene: 8.

The chain links TRBV4-3 to TRBJ2-3; 8 nucleotides match TRBD1. Germline CDR1 is LGHNA and CDR2 is YSLEER. The CDR3 is made up of 16 amino acids. Trimming took 1 base from V and 1 from J; bases not matched to a gene: 4. DNA of the CDR3: TGCGCCAGCAGCCAAGGACCAGGGGGCGGCACAGATACGCAGTATTTT. This translates into CASSQGPGGGTDTQYF.

This chain links TRBV11-2 with TRBJ1-1; D is unresolved. CDR3 length: 11 residues. V was cut by 5 bases and J by 0 bases, with 1 base left in between. CDR1 is SGHAT, CDR2 FQNNGV, per germline. Here the CDR3 DNA reads TGTGCCAGCAGCCTGAACACTGAAGCTTTCTTT. It is translated as CASSLNTEAFF.

This clone was seen only once. This chain uses TRBV4-3 with TRBJ2-2, with unresolved D. The CDR3 is made up of 14 amino acids. Trimming took off 4 bases at V and 0 bases at J, with 6 bases between the two ends. CDR1 is LGHNA, CDR2 YSLEER, per germline. The CDR3 DNA sequence: TGCGCCAGCAGCCTGTTGTCGAACACCGGGGAGCTGTTTTTT. Amino acids: CASSLLSNTGELFF.

The chain employs TRBV2 and TRBJ2-7; 7 bases are a match to TRBD1. The V segment lost 2 bases and the J segment 2 bases; nucleotides outside the gene matches: 6. Germline CDR1 reads SNHLY; CDR2 reads FYNNEI. The CDR3 has 15 amino acids. CDR3 residues: CASSETGAATYEQYF. DNA for the CDR3: TGTGCCAGCAGTGAAACAGGGGCGGCCACCTACGAGCAGTACTTC.

This clone was detected only a few times. The V gene is TRBV29-1, the J gene TRBJ2-2; TRBD1 is a possible D gene (6 bases). Trimming removed 6 bases at V and 0 bases at J, with 17 bases between. CDR1 is SQVTM, CDR2 ANQGSEA, per germline. The CDR3 length is 16 residues. The DNA of the CDR3 is TGCAGCGTCGAAACTATTCAGGGGACGAACACCGGGGAGCTGTTTTTT. As protein: CSVETIQGTNTGELFF.

The gene calls are TRBV29-1 and TRBJ1-2, with D maybe TRBD1 (6 bases). Germline V gene lookup returns CDR1 SQVTM and CDR2 ANQGSEA. V was pared by 7 bases and J by 7 bases, with 25 bases between. This CDR3 comprises 15 residues. This chain's CDR3 is CSALPSGQSWAGYTF. The CDR3 bases are TGCAGCGCCCTGCCTAGCGGACAGAGTTGGGCTGGCTACACCTTC. The variable domain in full, with the rest retrieved from reference TRBV29-1 and TRBJ1-2, is SAVISQKPSRDICQRGTSLTIQCQVDSQVTMMFWYRQQPGQSLTLIATANQGSEATYESGFVIDKFPISRPNLTFSTLTVSNMSPEDSSIYLCSALPSGQSWAGYTFGSGTRLTVV.

This rearrangement joins TRBV5-8 to TRBJ2-1; D is ambiguous. The germline CDR1 and CDR2 sequences are SGHTS and YDEGEE. V was trimmed by 2 bases and J by 7 bases, leaving 10 bases between them. CDR3 length: 13 amino acids. CDR3 residues: CASSFPLPNEQFF. CDR3 sequence (DNA): TGTGCCAGCAGCTTCCCTCTCCCGAATGAGCAGTTCTTC.

CDR3 DNA: TGTGCCAGCAGCTTAGCTGAGCAGTTCTTC. The encoded protein is CASSLAEQFF. V usage is TRBV13 and J usage is TRBJ2-1, with no clear D. The CDR3 spans 10 residues. Germline CDR1 reads PRHDT; CDR2 reads FYEKMQ (reference sequence). Deletions cut 1 base from V and 9 bases from J, with 1 base between.

The V call is TRBV29-1, the J call TRBJ2-7; the D gene could be TRBD1 or TRBD2 (5 bases each). Looked up from germline, CDR1 is SQVTM and CDR2 is ANQGSEA. The ends were cut back, 4 bases at V and 2 bases at J, with 12 bases in the middle. The CDR3 loop spans 13 amino acids. The CDR3: CSVGSRGTYEQYF. The CDR3 DNA is TGCAGCGTTGGGTCGAGGGGCACCTACGAGCAGTACTTC.

This rearrangement joins TRBV27 to TRBJ1-5; D is unclear. V was trimmed by 3 bases and J by 3 bases, leaving 3 bases between them. The V gene's germline CDR1 is MNHEY and CDR2 SMNVEV (reference sequence). The length of the CDR3 is 12 residues. CDR3 amino acids: CASSFVNQPQHF. CDR3 nucleotides: TGTGCCAGCAGTTTCGTCAATCAGCCCCAGCATTTT.

This clone was picked up many times. This chain uses TRBV4-1 with TRBJ2-5, with D possibly TRBD1 on 5 matching bases. Germline-derived CDR1 and CDR2 are MGHRA and YSYEKL. Trimming took 0 bases from V and 1 from J, leaving 9 bases between them. The CDR3 consists of 15 residues. The CDR3: CASSQDPGSQETQYF. CDR3 nucleotides: TGCGCCAGCAGCCAAGATCCAGGGTCCCAAGAGACCCAGTACTTC.